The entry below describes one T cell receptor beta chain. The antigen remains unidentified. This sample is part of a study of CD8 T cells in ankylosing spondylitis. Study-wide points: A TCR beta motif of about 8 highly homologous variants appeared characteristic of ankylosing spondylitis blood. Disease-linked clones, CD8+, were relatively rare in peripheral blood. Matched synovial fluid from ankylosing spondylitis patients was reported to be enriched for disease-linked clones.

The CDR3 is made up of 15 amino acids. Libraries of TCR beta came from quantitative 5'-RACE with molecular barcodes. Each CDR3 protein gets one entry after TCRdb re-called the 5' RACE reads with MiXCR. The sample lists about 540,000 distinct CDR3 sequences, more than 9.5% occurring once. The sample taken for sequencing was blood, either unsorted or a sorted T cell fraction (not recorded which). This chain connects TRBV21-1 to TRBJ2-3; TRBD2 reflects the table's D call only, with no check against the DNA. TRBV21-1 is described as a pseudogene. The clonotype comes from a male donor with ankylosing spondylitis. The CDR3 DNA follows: TGTGCCAGCAGCAAAGGCGGGAAGTGCACAGATACGCAGTATTTT. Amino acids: CASSKGGKCTDTQYF.